The 32 T cell receptor beta chains reported below all come from one sample, sequenced in a study of blood T cell repertoires in COVID-19. Clones were read by immunoSEQ multiplex PCR, and TCRdb kept only the in-frame ones, dropping some. The table lists under 50,000 clones, approximately 70% of them singletons. The sequenced sample consisted of peripheral blood. The source is a man older than 75 with acute or convalescent COVID-19.

The genes are TRBV5-1 and TRBJ1-3; 7 bases are a match to TRBD1. The germline V gene encodes CDR1 SGHRS and CDR2 YFSETQ. With V trimmed by 4 bases and J by 2 bases, 3 bases remained unmatched. The CDR3 extends over 14 amino acids. The CDR3 sequence: CASSTTGPGNTIYF. CDR3 DNA sequence: TGCGCCAGCAGCACGACAGGGCCTGGAAACACCATATATTTT.

This clone was observed a handful of times. The chain links TRBV5-6 to TRBJ2-3; 14 bases are shared with TRBD2. The ends lost 3 bases at V and 4 bases at J; junction bases unmatched: 7. Germline V gene data show CDR1 as SGHDT and CDR2 as YYEEEE. The CDR3 length is 17 residues. The CDR3 is CASSSRLAGGPADTQYF. CDR3 nucleotides: TGTGCCAGCAGCTCACGACTAGCGGGGGGGCCCGCAGATACGCAGTATTTT. Full variable domain (outside the CDR3, taken from reference TRBV5-6 and TRBJ2-3): DAGVTQSPTHLIKTRGQQVTLRCSPKSGHDTVSWYQQALGQGPQFIFQYYEEEERQRGNFPDRFSGHQFPNYSSELNVNALLLGDSALYLCASSSRLAGGPADTQYFGPGTRLTVL.

The J gene is TRBJ1-1, the V gene TRBV7-8; D call uncertain. Trimming took 6 bases from V and 5 from J, leaving 16 bases between them. CDR1 is SGHVS and CDR2 is FQNEAQ in the germline V gene. This CDR3 is 14 amino acids long. The CDR3 bases are TGTGCCAGCAGTCTTGACATACGGGGAACTGAAGCTTTCTTT. Its protein product is CASSLDIRGTEAFF.

The chain has TRBV3-1 (or the pseudogene TRBV3-2) and TRBJ2-2; TRBD2 agrees at 9 bases. The CDR3 loop spans 18 amino acids. Trimming cost V 0 bases and J 3 bases; bases outside gene matches: 8. Germline V gene sequence: CDR1 LGHDT, CDR2 YNNKEL (reference sequence). The CDR3 coding sequence is TGTGCCAGCAGCCAAGAAGCGGGAGGCGGTGCGGACACCGGGGAGCTGTTTTTT. Residues: CASSQEAGGGADTGELFF.

The chain is built from TRBV6-5 and TRBJ1-1; 8 bases align to TRBD1. CDR3 length: 15 amino acids. With V trimmed by 4 bases and J by 5 bases, 9 bases remained unmatched. Germline V gene sequence: CDR1 MNHEY, CDR2 SVGAGI. This CDR3 reads CASSFGDRSTTEAFF. DNA of the CDR3: TGTGCCAGCAGTTTCGGGGACAGGAGTACGACTGAAGCTTTCTTT.

The rearrangement uses TRBV30 and TRBJ1-1, with TRBD1 matching 9 bases. The CDR3 is made up of 13 amino acids. Trimming at V came to 7 bases and at J to 11 bases, leaving 14 bases not matched to a gene. Germline CDR1 reads GTSNPN; CDR2 reads SVGIG (reference sequence). CDR3 amino acids: CASVGQGLLVAFF. The CDR3 nucleotides read TGTGCCTCTGTAGGACAGGGGCTTTTAGTGGCTTTCTTT.

The V gene is TRBV4-2, the J gene TRBJ1-6; D is unclear. Germline CDR1 is LGHNA and CDR2 is YNFKEQ. This CDR3 region has 14 residues. V was trimmed by 0 bases and J by 7 bases, leaving 7 bases between them. CDR3 coding DNA: TGTGCCAGCAGCCAAGATTCCCTGAATTCACCCCTCCACTTT. Protein product: CASSQDSLNSPLHF.

The V call is TRBV2, the J call TRBJ1-1; D not certain. V was clipped by 4 bases and J by 5 bases, with 8 bases between them. Per germline, CDR1 SNHLY and CDR2 FYNNEI. This CDR3 is 12 amino acids long. The CDR3 region is CASSVPGTEAFF. The CDR3 DNA is TGTGCCAGCAGTGTCCCGGGGACTGAAGCTTTCTTT.

This clone was observed a handful of times. The J gene is TRBJ2-5, the V gene TRBV5-1; 10 bases are shared with TRBD2. Germline V CDR1 and CDR2: SGHRS, YFSETQ. This CDR3 contains 14 residues. Unmatched junction bases numbered 4, after V lost 4 bases and J lost 4 bases. The CDR3: CASSPSGGAETQYF. DNA of the CDR3: TGCGCCAGCAGCCCCAGCGGGGGGGCAGAGACCCAGTACTTC.

The chain couples TRBV11-3 to TRBJ2-1, with a weak D call TRBD2 (6 bases). The CDR3 extends over 13 amino acids. V was pared by 3 bases and J by 6 bases, with 9 bases between. The germline CDR1 and CDR2 sequences are SGHNT and YENEEA. The CDR3: CASSLGRSNEQFF. The CDR3 region has the DNA TGTGCCAGCAGCTTGGGGAGGTCCAATGAGCAGTTCTTC.

The chain recombines TRBV7-9 with TRBJ1-2; unclear D gene. The V end was cut by 5 bases, the J end by 8 bases, with 12 bases between. The CDR3 is 12 residues long. Per germline, CDR1 SEHNR and CDR2 FQNEAQ (reference sequence). The CDR3 nucleotides read TGTGCCAGCAGCGAAGACGGGAAGGGCTACACCTTC. Its protein is CASSEDGKGYTF.

The chain combines TRBV4-2 with TRBJ1-1, with D unclear. This CDR3 is 14 amino acids long. The V gene's germline CDR1 is LGHNA and CDR2 YNFKEQ. V gave up 2 bases and J gave up 3 bases, with 10 bases separating them. This chain's CDR3 is CASSQRAGDTEAFF. The CDR3 bases are TGTGCCAGCAGCCAAAGGGCGGGAGACACTGAAGCTTTCTTT.

This sequence joins TRBV5-1 and TRBJ2-7, with D hard to call. The germline V and J ends were trimmed by 3 bases and 2 bases, with 3 bases remaining between them. This CDR3 comprises 11 residues. Germline V lookup: CDR1 SGHRS, CDR2 YFSETQ. CDR3 amino acids: CASSSPYEQYF. CDR3 sequence (DNA): TGCGCCAGCAGCTCTCCCTACGAGCAGTACTTC. Filled out from reference TRBV5-1 and TRBJ2-7, the complete variable domain reads KAGVTQTPRYLIKTRGQQVTLSCSPISGHRSVSWYQQTPGQGLQFLFEYFSETQRNKGNFPGRFSGRQFSNSRSEMNVSTLELGDSALYLCASSSPYEQYFGPGTRLTVT.

The chain has TRBV27 and TRBJ2-1; 9 nucleotides agree with TRBD1. The CDR3 runs 16 residues. CDR1 and CDR2 from the germline V gene are MNHEY and SMNVEV (reference sequence). With V trimmed by 7 bases and J by 2 bases, 9 bases remained unmatched. Here the CDR3 DNA reads TGTGCCAGCAAAAGACAGGGGGTCGGCCCCTACAATGAGCAGTTCTTC. Encoded protein: CASKRQGVGPYNEQFF.

Comments on this clone: It is likely a read error, because the conserved phenylalanine at the end of the CDR3 is missing. The V and J genes are TRBV6-1 and TRBJ2-7, with 7 bases aligning to TRBD2. The V segment lost 1 base and the J segment 3 bases; nucleotides outside the gene matches: 6. Germline V gives CDR1 MNHNS, CDR2 SASEGT. The CDR3 extends over 15 amino acids. The CDR3, as DNA: TGTGCCAGCAGTGAAGATGGGGGGGGGATCTACGAGCAGTACTAT. This translates into CASSEDGGGIYEQYY.

This rearrangement joins TRBV11-2 to TRBJ2-3; D is possibly TRBD2 (5 bases). With 1 base removed from V and 0 bases from J, the gap between germline ends came to 5 bases. CDR1 is SGHAT, CDR2 FQNNGV, per germline. This CDR3 has 14 amino acids. The CDR3 DNA follows: TGTGCCAGCAGCTTAGCGGGAAGCACAGATACGCAGTATTTT. Its translation: CASSLAGSTDTQYF.

This sequence joins TRBV6-6 and TRBJ1-1, with 10 bases lining up with TRBD1. CDR1 and CDR2 (germline): MNHNY, SVGAGI (reference sequence). After removal of 4 bases from V and 4 bases from J, the junction contained 6 bases not matched to a gene. The CDR3 is 15 amino acids. CDR3 residues: CASSFDRGRSTEAFF. CDR3 sequence (DNA): TGTGCCAGCAGTTTCGACAGGGGGCGTAGCACTGAAGCTTTCTTT.

As regards this clone: The same CDR3 can be traced to other DNA sequences in this sample. The V and J genes are TRBV5-8 and TRBJ2-3; the D gene is possibly TRBD1 (6 bases). CDR1 and CDR2 from the germline V gene are SGHTS and YDEGEE. The CDR3 loop spans 14 amino acids. V shed 2 bases and J shed 2 bases, with 9 bases lying between them. CDR3 loop: CASSFGQSTDTQYF. Here the CDR3 DNA reads TGTGCCAGCAGCTTCGGACAGTCCACAGATACGCAGTATTTT.

This chain uses TRBV4-3 with TRBJ2-1; 10 nucleotides match TRBD1. Germline V gene data show CDR1 as LGHNA and CDR2 as YSLEER. The CDR3 covers 17 residues. Germline trimming cut 0 bases from V and 5 bases from J; bases unmatched to any gene: 7. CDR3 residues: CASSQDTGQGTDNEQFF. The CDR3 DNA follows: TGCGCCAGCAGCCAAGACACGGGACAGGGGACCGACAATGAGCAGTTCTTC.

The V call is TRBV6-2 or TRBV6-3, the J call TRBJ2-5; 10 bases match TRBD1. In germline, CDR1 is MNHEY, CDR2 SVGEGT. This CDR3 contains 17 residues. V shed 2 bases, J shed 0 bases, and the junction held 6 bases outside the gene matches. CDR3 DNA: TGTGCCAGCAGTTACCCCGGGACAGGGGCGTACCAAGAGACCCAGTACTTC. Protein product: CASSYPGTGAYQETQYF.

This clone was recorded a few times. This chain uses TRBV19 with TRBJ2-7, with 7 bases matching TRBD2. Per germline, CDR1 LNHDA and CDR2 SQIVND (reference sequence). V gave up 4 bases and J gave up 0 bases; unmatched junction bases: 6. The CDR3 contains 15 residues. CDR3 nucleotide sequence: TGTGCCAGTAGTACGCTGGGGGGGGACTCCTACGAGCAGTACTTC. Amino acid sequence: CASSTLGGDSYEQYF.

The genes are TRBV30 and TRBJ2-7; 7 bases line up with TRBD2. The J segment lost 0 bases and the V segment lost 0 bases, leaving 8 bases of the junction unmatched. The CDR3 covers 16 residues. CDR1 and CDR2 from the germline V gene are GTSNPN and SVGIG (reference sequence). CDR3 nucleotides: TGTGCCTGGAGTGTATTTACTAGCGCCCTCTCCTACGAGCAGTACTTC. Protein: CAWSVFTSALSYEQYF.

The V call is TRBV7-2, the J call TRBJ2-5, with D maybe TRBD2 (5 bases). The CDR3 runs 15 residues. V gave up 1 base and J gave up 4 bases, with 13 bases separating them. CDR1 is SGHTA, CDR2 FQGNSA, per germline. DNA for the CDR3: TGTGCCAGCAGCTTAGTTTGGGGAGAGGGAGAGACCCAGTACTTC. Protein product: CASSLVWGEGETQYF. Full variable domain (missing parts from reference TRBV7-2 and TRBJ2-5): GAGVSQSPSNKVTEKGKDVELRCDPISGHTALYWYRQSLGQGLEFLIYFQGNSAPDKSGLPSDRFSAERTGGSVSTLTIQRTQQEDSAVYLCASSLVWGEGETQYFGPGTRLLVL.

This clone was detected once. V gene TRBV30 combines with J gene TRBJ1-1, with no clear D. V lost 0 bases and J lost 4, with 6 bases in between. CDR1 and CDR2 from the germline V gene are GTSNPN and SVGIG (reference sequence). The CDR3 is 12 residues long. Here the CDR3 reads CAWSVGSTEAFF. The CDR3 nucleotides are TGTGCCTGGAGTGTCGGGTCCACTGAAGCTTTCTTT.

There are a few counts of this clone. This chain uses TRBV7-6 with TRBJ2-3, with D perhaps TRBD2 (5 bases). From germline, CDR1 is SGHVS and CDR2 FNYEAQ. Between the trimmed V and J ends, which lost 7 bases and 1 base, there was a span of 15 bases. The CDR3 sequence is 15 residues long. The CDR3, as DNA: TGTGCCAGCATACCCGGACTTATACGCACAGATACGCAGTATTTT. Encoded protein: CASIPGLIRTDTQYF.

This sequence joins TRBV5-1 and TRBJ2-1, with D maybe TRBD1 (5 bases). This CDR3 region has 15 residues. Germline CDR1 is SGHRS and CDR2 is YFSETQ. Trimming removed 5 bases from V and 0 bases from J, with 12 bases in between. CDR3 in DNA: TGCGCCAGCAGTTCTGACAGCCCCTCCTACAATGAGCAGTTCTTC. It specifies CASSSDSPSYNEQFF.

The V call is TRBV6-5, the J call TRBJ1-2; maybe TRBD1 (6 bases). V shed 2 bases and J shed 8 bases, with 9 bases lying between them. The CDR3 runs to 12 residues. Germline V gene sequence: CDR1 MNHEY, CDR2 SVGAGI. CDR3 residues: CASSYAGEGYTF. DNA of the CDR3: TGTGCCAGCAGTTACGCAGGGGAAGGCTACACCTTC.

In this sample, this clone turned up a few times. The chain uses TRBV5-6 and TRBJ1-3; a possible D gene is TRBD1 (6 bases). Germline V gives CDR1 SGHDT, CDR2 YYEEEE. This CDR3 spans 15 amino acids. V gave up 0 bases and J gave up 3 bases, with 10 bases separating them. The DNA for the CDR3 is TGTGCCAGCAGCTTGGGACAGGTCGGTGGAAACACCATATATTTT. It translates to CASSLGQVGGNTIYF.

The chain uses TRBV7-8 and TRBJ1-1; the match to TRBD1 covers 7 bases. V was pared by 6 bases and J by 3 bases, with 13 bases of the junction left unmatched. Germline-derived CDR1 and CDR2 are SGHVS and FQNEAQ. The CDR3 is made up of 16 amino acids. The DNA for the CDR3 is TGTGCCAGCAGTTTACACGACAGGGTCGTCGACACTGAAGCTTTCTTT. It encodes CASSLHDRVVDTEAFF.

This clone was seen a single time. V usage is TRBV11-3 and J usage is TRBJ1-1; no reliable D call. Germline-derived CDR1 and CDR2 are SGHNT and YENEEA. Trimming took 5 bases from V and 2 from J, leaving 9 bases between them. This CDR3 has 13 amino acids. The CDR3 sequence: CASSRGPNTEAFF. The CDR3 bases are TGTGCCAGCAGCCGCGGGCCCAACACTGAAGCTTTCTTT.

This clone occurred a few times. The chain recombines TRBV3-1 (or the pseudogene TRBV3-2) with TRBJ1-4; maybe TRBD1 (6 bases). V lost 0 bases and J 4 bases, leaving 12 bases between the germline ends. The length of the CDR3 is 16 residues. From germline, CDR1 is LGHDT and CDR2 YNNKEL (reference sequence). In DNA, the CDR3 is TGTGCCAGCAGCCAAGAGGGTACAGGGATTAATGAAAAACTGTTTTTT. Residues: CASSQEGTGINEKLFF.

The CDR3 nucleotides read TGTGCCAGCAGTAGGGGGTTAGCTGAAGCTTTCTTT. The encoded protein is CASSRGLAEAFF. The V and J genes are TRBV5-8 and TRBJ1-1; maybe TRBD1 (6 bases). From germline, CDR1 is SGHTS and CDR2 YDEGEE. The CDR3 extends over 12 amino acids. V was shortened by 5 bases and J by 6 bases, with 11 bases between the two germline ends.